This T cell receptor (beta chain) was sequenced for a study of identical twins. V dropped 1 base and J dropped 7; count of bases not matched to a gene: 10. CDR3 length equals 17 residues. TCRdb used MiXCR to reprocess the 5' RACE reads, holding one entry per CDR3 protein. The sample carries hundreds of thousands of distinct CDR3 sequences, about 20% recorded once. Healthy Caucasians were all of the donors. These data were also reused for a study on T cells expressing NK-cell markers. That report adds: It was sorted CD3+CD56-NKG2C+, CD3+CD56+NKG2C- and CD3+CD56+NKG2C+ T cells that provided the TCR beta repertoires. In several experiments, an anti-gamma-delta TCR antibody restricted sorting to alpha-beta TCR T cells.

This clonotype was obtained from a woman younger than 30 in good health. This sequence joins TRBV12-3 or TRBV12-4 and TRBJ2-1; 10 positions match TRBD2. Sequenced sample: PBMCs. The CDR3 region is CASSLGRASGRPNEQFF. The DNA of the CDR3 is TGTGCCAGCAGTTTAGGTCGGGCTAGCGGGAGACCGAATGAGCAGTTCTTC.